This entry is about one T cell receptor beta chain. V was pared by 1 base and J by 1 base, with 4 bases between. Germline lookup yields CDR1 SGHAT and CDR2 FQDESV (reference sequence). This CDR3 is 13 amino acids long. The data were taken from a study of blood T cell repertoires in COVID-19. Background on the study: The origin of the acute and convalescent COVID-19 samples was the United States, Italy and Spain. From T cells, B-cell-depleted T cells, or PBMCs came the material, which was cDNA or gDNA.

The authors' processing: Estimation of nucleated cell counts relied on the amplification of reference gene primers. Sequenced by immunoSEQ multiplex PCR; TCRdb stores in-frame clones only, minus some. D and trimming come from the DNA, and the V and J calls and clone size come from that table. This table has roughly 50,000 clones, approximately 86% appearing once. This clonotype was obtained from an elderly woman with acute or convalescent COVID-19. Material: peripheral blood. This chain links TRBV11-1 with TRBJ1-1; no clear D. For the CDR3, the DNA is TGTGCCAGCAGCTTAGACAGGAACACTGAAGCTTTCTTT. Its protein is CASSLDRNTEAFF.